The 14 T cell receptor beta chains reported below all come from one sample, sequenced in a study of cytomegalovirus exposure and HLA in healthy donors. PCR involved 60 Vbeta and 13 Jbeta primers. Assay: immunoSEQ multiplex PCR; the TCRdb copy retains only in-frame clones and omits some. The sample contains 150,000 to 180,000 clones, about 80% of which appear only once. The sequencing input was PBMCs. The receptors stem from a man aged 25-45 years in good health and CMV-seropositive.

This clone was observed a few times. In DNA, the CDR3 is TGTGCCACCAGCAGAGATCACGGTGCCTCTCCGGGCGAGCAGTACTTC. Protein sequence: CATSRDHGASPGEQYF. The V gene is TRBV15, the J gene TRBJ2-7; D is unresolved. The V and J ends lost 0 bases and 6 bases respectively, with 18 bases between them. This CDR3 comprises 16 residues. In germline, CDR1 is LNHNV, CDR2 YYDKDF (reference sequence).

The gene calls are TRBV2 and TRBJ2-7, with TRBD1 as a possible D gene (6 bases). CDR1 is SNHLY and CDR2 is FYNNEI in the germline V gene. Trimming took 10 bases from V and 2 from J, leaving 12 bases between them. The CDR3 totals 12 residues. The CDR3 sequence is CATGHGAYEQYF. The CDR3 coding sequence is TGTGCCACGGGACACGGGGCCTACGAGCAGTACTTC. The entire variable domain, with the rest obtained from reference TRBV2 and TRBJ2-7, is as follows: EPEVTQTPSHQVTQMGQEVILRCVPISNHLYFYWYRQILGQKVEFLVSFYNNEISEKSEIFDDQFSVERPDGSNFTLKIRSTKLEDSAMYFCATGHGAYEQYFGPGTRLTVT.

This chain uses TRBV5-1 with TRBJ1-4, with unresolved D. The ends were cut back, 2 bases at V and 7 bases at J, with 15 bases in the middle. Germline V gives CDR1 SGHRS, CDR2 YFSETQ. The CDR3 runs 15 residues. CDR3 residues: CASSFGEKALEKLFF. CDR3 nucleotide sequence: TGCGCCAGCAGCTTTGGAGAAAAGGCACTTGAAAAACTGTTTTTT. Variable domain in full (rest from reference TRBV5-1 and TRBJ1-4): KAGVTQTPRYLIKTRGQQVTLSCSPISGHRSVSWYQQTPGQGLQFLFEYFSETQRNKGNFPGRFSGRQFSNSRSEMNVSTLELGDSALYLCASSFGEKALEKLFFGSGTQLSVL.

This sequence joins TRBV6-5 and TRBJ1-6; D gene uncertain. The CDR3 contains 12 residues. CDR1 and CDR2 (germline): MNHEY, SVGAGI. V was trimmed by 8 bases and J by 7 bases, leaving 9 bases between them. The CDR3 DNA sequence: TGTGCCAGCTTGACTTTCAATTCACCCCTCCACTTT. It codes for CASLTFNSPLHF.

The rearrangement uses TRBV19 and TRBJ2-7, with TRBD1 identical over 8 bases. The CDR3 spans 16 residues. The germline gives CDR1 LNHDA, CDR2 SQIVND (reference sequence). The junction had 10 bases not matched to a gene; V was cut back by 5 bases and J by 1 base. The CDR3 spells CASSLFPRDRSYEQYF. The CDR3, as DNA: TGTGCCAGTAGTCTATTCCCCCGGGACAGGTCCTACGAGCAGTACTTC.

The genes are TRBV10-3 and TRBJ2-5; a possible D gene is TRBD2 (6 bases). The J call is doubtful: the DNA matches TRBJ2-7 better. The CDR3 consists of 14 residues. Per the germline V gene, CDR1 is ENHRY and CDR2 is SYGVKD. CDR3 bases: TGTGCCATCAGTGAAGGGCAGGGAGGCTACGAGCAGTACTTC. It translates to CAISEGQGGYEQYF.

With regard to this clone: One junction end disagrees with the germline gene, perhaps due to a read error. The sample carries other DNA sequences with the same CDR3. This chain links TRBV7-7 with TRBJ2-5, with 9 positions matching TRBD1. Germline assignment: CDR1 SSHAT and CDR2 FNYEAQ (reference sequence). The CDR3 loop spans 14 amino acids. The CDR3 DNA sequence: TGTGCTAGCAGCTTTAGACAGGGGGAAGAGACCCAGTACTTC. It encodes CASSFRQGEETQYF.

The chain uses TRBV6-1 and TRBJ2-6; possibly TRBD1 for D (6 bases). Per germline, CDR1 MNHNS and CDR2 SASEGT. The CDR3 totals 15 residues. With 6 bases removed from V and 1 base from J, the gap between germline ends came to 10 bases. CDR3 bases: TGTGCCAGCAGAGCGGACAGATCTGGGGCCAACGTCCTGACTTTC. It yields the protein CASRADRSGANVLTF.

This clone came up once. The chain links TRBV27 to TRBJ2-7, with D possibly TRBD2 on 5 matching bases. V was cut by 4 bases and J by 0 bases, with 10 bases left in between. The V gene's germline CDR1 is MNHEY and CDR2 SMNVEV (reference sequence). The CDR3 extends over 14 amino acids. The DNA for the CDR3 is TGTGCCAGCAGTTGGACGGGAACCTCCTACGAGCAGTACTTC. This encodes CASSWTGTSYEQYF.

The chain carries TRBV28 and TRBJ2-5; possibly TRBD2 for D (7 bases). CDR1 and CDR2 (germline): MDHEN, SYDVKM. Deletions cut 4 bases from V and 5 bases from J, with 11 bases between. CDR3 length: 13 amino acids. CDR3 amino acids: CASSSGGTETQYF. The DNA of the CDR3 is TGTGCCAGCAGTTCGGGGGGCACTGAGACCCAGTACTTC.

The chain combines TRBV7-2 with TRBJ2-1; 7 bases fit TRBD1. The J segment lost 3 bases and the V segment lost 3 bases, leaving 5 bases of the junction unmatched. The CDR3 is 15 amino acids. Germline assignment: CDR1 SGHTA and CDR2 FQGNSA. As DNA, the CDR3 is TGTGCCAGCAGCTTGACAGGGAACATCTACAATGAGCAGTTCTTC. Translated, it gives CASSLTGNIYNEQFF.

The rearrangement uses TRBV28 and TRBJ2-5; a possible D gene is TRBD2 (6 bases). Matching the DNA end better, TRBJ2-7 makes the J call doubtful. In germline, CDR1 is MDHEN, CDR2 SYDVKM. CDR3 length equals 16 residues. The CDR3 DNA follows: TGTGCCAGCAGTCCGCCGGGGGTGATGAGCTCCTACGAGCAGTACTTC. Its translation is CASSPPGVMSSYEQYF.

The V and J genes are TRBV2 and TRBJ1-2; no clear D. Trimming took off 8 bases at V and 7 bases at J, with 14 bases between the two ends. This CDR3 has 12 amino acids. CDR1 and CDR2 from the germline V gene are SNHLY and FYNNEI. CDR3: CASREGDPGYTF. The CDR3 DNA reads TGTGCCAGCCGCGAGGGAGATCCTGGCTACACCTTC.

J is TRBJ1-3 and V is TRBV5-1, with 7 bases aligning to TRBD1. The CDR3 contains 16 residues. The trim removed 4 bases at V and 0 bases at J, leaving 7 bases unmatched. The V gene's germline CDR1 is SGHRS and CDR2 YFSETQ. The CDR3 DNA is TGCGCCAGCAGCGGGGGACAGCCTTTCTCTGGAAACACCATATATTTT. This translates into CASSGGQPFSGNTIYF. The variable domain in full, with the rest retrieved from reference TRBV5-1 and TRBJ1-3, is KAGVTQTPRYLIKTRGQQVTLSCSPISGHRSVSWYQQTPGQGLQFLFEYFSETQRNKGNFPGRFSGRQFSNSRSEMNVSTLELGDSALYLCASSGGQPFSGNTIYFGEGSWLTVV.